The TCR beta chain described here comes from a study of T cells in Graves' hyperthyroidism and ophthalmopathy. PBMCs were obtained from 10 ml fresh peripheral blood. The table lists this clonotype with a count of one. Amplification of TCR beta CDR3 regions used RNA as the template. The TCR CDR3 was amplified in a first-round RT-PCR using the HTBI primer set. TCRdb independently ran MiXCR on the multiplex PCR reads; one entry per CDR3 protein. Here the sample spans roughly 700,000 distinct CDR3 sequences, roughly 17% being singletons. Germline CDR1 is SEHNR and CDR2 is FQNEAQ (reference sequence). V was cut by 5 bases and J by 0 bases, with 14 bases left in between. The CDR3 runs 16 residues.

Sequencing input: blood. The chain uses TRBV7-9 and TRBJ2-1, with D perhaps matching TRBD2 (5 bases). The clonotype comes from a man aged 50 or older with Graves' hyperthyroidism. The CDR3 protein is CASSPAWERSYNEQFF. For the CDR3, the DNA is TGTGCCAGCAGCCCTGCCTGGGAGCGCTCCTACAATGAGCAGTTCTTC.